This T cell receptor beta chain was identified in a study of blood T cell repertoires in COVID-19 (TCRdb year 2020). Regarding the research as a whole: Samples covering the acute and convalescent phases of COVID-19 were provided by collaborators in the United States, Italy and Spain. The material from the prospective study consisted of cDNA or gDNA derived from T cells, B-cell-depleted T cells, or PBMCs. Deeply sampled blood TCRbeta repertoires from subjects exposed to, actively infected with, or recovered from COVID-19 were included in the dataset. A freely available public database, intended as a resource for researchers studying the immune response to SARS-CoV-2, is where the repertoires were released. Samples came from the ongoing ImmuneRACE study (first 160 participants) plus 1,254 subjects from 6 global collaborators. Sample metadata almost always included a de-identified subject ID, COVID-19 status, age in years and sex. Where available, HLA class I and class II types were obtained from metadata supplied by the sample provider rather than from assay-based typing.

What the study reported, not specific to this receptor: Clinical and demographic metadata were provided uncurated, with the amount varying by source and participant.

V and J are trimmed by 4 bases and 3 bases, and the gene matches miss 4 bases of the junction. CDR1 and CDR2 are read off the germline V gene (reference sequence) as SEHNR and FQNEAQ. Its CDR3 holds 15 amino acids, cysteine through phenylalanine. CDR3 DNA only is kept here, 45 bases in frame from base 1. TCRbeta CDR3 regions were amplified from genomic DNA by means of the immunoSEQ Assay, a bias-controlled multiplex PCR. Per the source publication's procedure: Within the assay, amplification of reference gene primers was used to estimate how many nucleated cells each sample contained. To quantify the absolute abundance of each unique TCRbeta CDR3 rearrangement, sequence reads were collapsed and filtered. Productive Simpson clonality was computed per sample as the square root of Simpson's diversity index over productive rearrangements. This immuneACCESS table, as held by TCRdb, lists in-frame sequences with V and J called but not all clones. Of the missing ones, under half trace to an unresolved V gene in checked studies; the others have no known cause. V, J and clone size are those of that table, while D and trimming were read from the DNA. The table for this sample lists over 12,000 clones; approximately 83% of them were counted only once. 17% of the sample goes to the ten largest clones.

Regarding this clone: What antigen it recognizes has not been identified. No much larger clone exists at a distance of one base, and base qualities are not known.

The collaborating institutions used their own protocols to collect whole blood in K2EDTA tubes. Collaborator samples were shipped for TCRbeta analysis as frozen whole blood, isolated PBMCs, or DNA extracted from either sample type. The chain was built from TRBV7-9 and TRBJ2-3, with TRBD2 identical over 10 junction bases. Source material: peripheral blood. The TCR comes from a human donor in a cohort sampled during active COVID-19. For the CDR3, the sequence is CASSSRLAGTDTQYF. The nucleotide sequence is given as TGTGCCAGCAGCTCCCGACTAGCGGGTACAGATACGCAGTATTTT.